This is a list of T cell receptor beta chains from one sample in a study of regulatory T cells in long-lasting Graves disease. TCRdb ran MiXCR on the multiplex PCR reads and lists one entry per CDR3 protein. This table holds hundreds of thousands of distinct CDR3 sequences, roughly a fifth found once. Sequences were derived from peripheral blood mononuclear cells (PBMCs), sampled when the disease was refractory, from a patient treated with antithyroid drugs. These receptor sequences come from a female donor with Graves disease. Each CDR3 is given with its conserved first and last residue. A D gene is named only where the DNA matches it firmly. Some rows mark clone size as missing; the rest say once, few, many or name a class of expanded clone.

V gene: TRBV20-1
clone size: NA
J gene: TRBJ1-5
D gene: TRBD1
CDR3 protein: CSARAAGQSANQPQHF
CDR3 DNA: TGCAGTGCTAGAGCAGCGGGACAGTCAGCCAATCAGCCCCAGCATTTT

V gene: TRBV3-1
clone size: few
J gene: TRBJ2-2
D gene: TRBD2
CDR3 protein: CASSQDLLGSGTAGELFF
CDR3 DNA: TGTGCCAGCAGCCAAGATCTACTTGGTAGCGGGACCGCCGGGGAGCTGTTTTTT

V gene: TRBV4-1
clone size: once
J gene: TRBJ1-1
D gene: NA
CDR3 protein: CASSQEQGWTEAFF
CDR3 DNA: TGCGCCAGTAGCCAAGAGCAGGGTTGGACTGAAGCTTTCTTT

V gene: TRBV7-3
clone size: NA
J gene: TRBJ2-7
D gene: TRBD2
CDR3 protein: CASSLLAGASYEQYF
CDR3 DNA: TGTGCCAGCAGCTTACTAGCGGGAGCTTCCTACGAGCAGTACTTC

V gene: TRBV28
clone size: few
J gene: TRBJ2-1
D gene: TRBD2
CDR3 protein: CASSPGSSGRAFPYNEQFF
CDR3 DNA: TGTGCCAGCAGTCCCGGGAGTAGCGGGAGGGCCTTCCCCTACAATGAGCAGTTCTTC

V gene: TRBV25-1
clone size: few
J gene: TRBJ1-1
D gene: NA
CDR3 protein: CASSLNGDTEAFF
CDR3 DNA: TGTGCCAGCAGTCTTAACGGAGACACTGAAGCTTTCTTT

V gene: TRBV20-1
clone size: many
J gene: TRBJ2-7
D gene: TRBD2
CDR3 protein: CSAPGVAGGTSEQYF
CDR3 DNA: TGCAGTGCTCCCGGGGTAGCGGGGGGAACAAGCGAGCAGTACTTC

V gene: TRBV7-6
clone size: NA
J gene: TRBJ2-7
D gene: NA
CDR3 protein: CASSSDPRAAPYEQYF
CDR3 DNA: TGTGCCAGCAGCTCGGACCCCCGCGCAGCCCCCTACGAGCAGTACTTC

V gene: TRBV12-3/TRBV12-4
clone size: many
J gene: TRBJ1-1
D gene: NA
CDR3 protein: CASSFSQGGDTEAFF
CDR3 DNA: TGTGCCAGCAGTTTTTCACAGGGTGGGGACACTGAAGCTTTCTTT

V gene: TRBV5-1
clone size: NA
J gene: TRBJ2-5
D gene: TRBD2
CDR3 protein: CASSDPSGRAVETQYF
CDR3 DNA: TGCGCCAGCAGCGACCCTAGCGGGAGGGCTGTTGAGACCCAGTACTTC

V gene: TRBV19
clone size: few
J gene: TRBJ1-1
D gene: NA
CDR3 protein: CASSRQSAGNTEAFF
CDR3 DNA: TGTGCCAGTAGCCGACAGTCGGCAGGCAACACTGAAGCTTTCTTT

V gene: TRBV20-1
clone size: NA
J gene: TRBJ2-3
D gene: NA
CDR3 protein: CSAKAAGRITDTQYF
CDR3 DNA: TGCAGTGCTAAGGCGGCAGGGCGAATCACAGATACGCAGTATTTT

V gene: TRBV2
clone size: many
J gene: TRBJ2-7
D gene: TRBD1
CDR3 protein: CASRNEDRSYEQYF
CDR3 DNA: TGTGCCAGCAGGAACGAGGACAGGTCCTACGAGCAGTACTTC

V gene: TRBV12-3/TRBV12-4
clone size: many
J gene: TRBJ1-2
D gene: TRBD1
CDR3 protein: CASSLWGQTNYGYTF
CDR3 DNA: TGTGCCAGCAGTTTATGGGGACAGACTAACTATGGCTACACCTTC

V gene: TRBV28
clone size: few
J gene: TRBJ1-3
D gene: TRBD1
CDR3 protein: CASSFQGGGNTIYF
CDR3 DNA: TGTGCCAGCAGTTTTCAGGGGGGGGGAAACACCATATATTTT

V gene: TRBV11-3
clone size: many
J gene: TRBJ1-4
D gene: NA
CDR3 protein: CASSLDLKNEKLFF
CDR3 DNA: TGTGCCAGCAGCTTAGATTTGAAGAATGAAAAACTGTTTTTT